The following is a T cell receptor (beta chain) sequence with its context. Its antigen is not identified. This specimen comes from a study of identical twins. MiXCR was run by TCRdb on the 5' RACE reads, yielding one entry per CDR3 protein. The sample contains roughly 240,000 distinct CDR3 sequences, approximately 8% of which appear only once. The CDR3 spans 17 residues. Germline assignment: CDR1 WSHSY and CDR2 SAAADI. V was pared by 4 bases and J by 2 bases, with 13 bases of the junction left unmatched. Points from the study as a whole: There were fewer insertions in abundant cord blood beta clonotypes, but memory repertoires showed no such pattern. Analyses of zero insertions could, in part, be confounded by invariant MAIT and iNKT cells. Out-of-frame TCR alpha sharing in monozygotic twins exceeded recombination model predictions. When twins shared out-of-frame alpha sequences, those sequences had excess low generation probability.

The same specimen was also included in a second study, on yellow fever vaccine responses in identical twins.

Sequencing input: CD8+ T cells sorted from blood. The clonotype comes from a young woman in good health. The rearrangement uses TRBV10-2 and TRBJ2-7, with 8 bases fitting TRBD1. Here the CDR3 DNA reads TGCGCCAGCAGTGGGTACAGCGGCAGGGGGCTCCCCTACGAGCAGTACGTC. Protein: CASSGYSGRGLPYEQYV.